Following are 15 T cell receptor beta chains from one sample sequenced in a study of blood T cell repertoires in COVID-19. Method: immunoSEQ multiplex PCR; TCRdb's copy keeps in-frame clones and lacks some. The sample records roughly 120,000 clones, about four fifths being singletons. The sequenced material came from peripheral blood. The receptors derive from a woman aged 80 or over with acute or convalescent COVID-19.

The count of this clone is one. This rearrangement joins TRBV11-2 to TRBJ1-1; possible D gene TRBD1, 6 bases. The germline V gene has CDR1 SGHAT and CDR2 FQNNGV. This CDR3 contains 12 residues. Trimming shortened V by 5 bases and J by 5 bases, and 9 bases separated the two germline ends. As DNA, the CDR3 is TGTGCCAGCAGCCAACAGGGAACTGAAGCTTTCTTT. It codes for CASSQQGTEAFF.

This chain uses TRBV28 with TRBJ2-1; unclear D gene. Germline lookup yields CDR1 MDHEN and CDR2 SYDVKM. CDR3 length: 11 residues. Trimming removed 4 bases at V and 15 bases at J, with 13 bases between. The CDR3 region is CASSYTRGWFF. CDR3 nucleotides: TGTGCCAGCAGTTACACAAGAGGTTGGTTCTTC.

The chain is built from TRBV6-6 and TRBJ2-1; the match to TRBD2 covers 7 bases. Trimming at V came to 5 bases and at J to 4 bases, leaving 5 bases not matched to a gene. CDR1 is MNHNY, CDR2 SVGAGI, per germline (reference sequence). This CDR3 is 14 amino acids long. CDR3 nucleotides: TGTGCCAGCAGTGTTCCGGGACTATACAATGAGCAGTTCTTC. It is translated as CASSVPGLYNEQFF.

This clone was counted between two and nine times. This sequence joins TRBV10-3 and TRBJ1-2, with D uncertain. The V gene lost 10 bases and the J gene lost 2 bases, with 14 bases spanning the gap. CDR1 and CDR2 (germline): ENHRY, SYGVKD. The CDR3 runs to 13 residues. The DNA for the CDR3 is TGTGCCACCAGACCCCAGGAAAACTATGGCTACACCTTC. Amino acid sequence: CATRPQENYGYTF.

The rearrangement joins TRBV7-2 to TRBJ2-5, with 7 positions matching TRBD2. The CDR3 contains 14 residues. Germline CDR1 is SGHTA and CDR2 is FQGNSA. V lost 1 base, J lost 5 bases, and 4 bases stayed unmatched. The CDR3, as DNA: TGTGCCAGCAGCTTAGGGACTAGAAGGGAGACCCAGTACTTC. It is translated as CASSLGTRRETQYF.

CDR3 DNA sequence: TGTGCCAGCAGACAGCAGGGGGCGGATGAAAAACTGTTTTTT. It specifies CASRQQGADEKLFF. This chain uses TRBV28 with TRBJ1-4; 8 positions match TRBD1. Germline loops: CDR1 MDHEN, CDR2 SYDVKM. Unmatched junction bases numbered 6, after V lost 6 bases and J lost 6 bases. The CDR3 sequence is 14 residues long.

The chain couples TRBV6-5 to TRBJ1-1; D unresolved. The CDR3 is 13 residues long. Trimming stripped 4 bases from V and 5 bases from J, with 11 bases between. Germline V gene lookup returns CDR1 MNHEY and CDR2 SVGAGI. CDR3 in DNA: TGTGCCAGCAGTTTTTCCCCTGAGACTGAAGCTTTCTTT. It codes for CASSFSPETEAFF.

The chain uses TRBV24-1 and TRBJ2-3, with D perhaps TRBD1 (5 bases). Per the germline V gene, CDR1 is KGHDR and CDR2 is SFDVKD. The CDR3 is 16 amino acids. Between the trimmed V and J ends, which lost 1 base and 1 base, there was a span of 11 bases. CDR3 in amino acids: CATSDFKGLGTDTQYF. DNA for the CDR3: TGTGCCACCAGTGATTTTAAGGGGCTCGGCACAGATACGCAGTATTTT.

In DNA form, the CDR3 reads TGTGCCAGCAGCTGGACTAGCGGGTCCTACGAGCAGTACTTC. It encodes CASSWTSGSYEQYF. This chain uses TRBV11-1 with TRBJ2-7; 11 bases align to TRBD2. The CDR3 covers 14 residues. Per germline, CDR1 SGHAT and CDR2 FQDESV (reference sequence). Losses at the gene ends were 4 bases for V and 1 base for J; bases not matched to a gene: 0.

V gene TRBV19 combines with J gene TRBJ1-3; D is unclear. Germline CDR1 and CDR2: LNHDA and SQIVND (reference sequence). CDR3 length equals 14 residues. V lost 7 bases and J 0 bases, leaving 10 bases between the germline ends. CDR3 sequence: CASTVESSGNTIYF. CDR3 bases: TGTGCCAGTACGGTGGAGTCCTCTGGAAACACCATATATTTT.

The chain uses TRBV5-1 and TRBJ2-1, with 7 bases fitting TRBD1. The CDR3 is made up of 15 amino acids. Per the germline V gene, CDR1 is SGHRS and CDR2 is YFSETQ. V shed 0 bases and J 6 bases; nucleotides not matched to a gene: 6. The CDR3 coding sequence is TGCGCCAGCAGCTTGGGGGTTGACAGGGTCAATGAGCAGTTCTTC. Translated: CASSLGVDRVNEQFF.

The chain links TRBV19 to TRBJ1-1, with TRBD1 matching over 9 bases. V dropped 7 bases and J dropped 4; count of bases not matched to a gene: 10. In germline, CDR1 is LNHDA, CDR2 SQIVND (reference sequence). This CDR3 is built from 15 residues. The CDR3 sequence: CASNPLGTGITEAFF. The DNA of the CDR3 is TGTGCCAGTAATCCCCTCGGGACAGGGATCACTGAAGCTTTCTTT.

This clone came up a few times. The chain recombines TRBV7-9 with TRBJ1-2; 9 positions agree with TRBD1. The length of the CDR3 is 17 residues. The V and J ends lost 7 bases and 5 bases, in that order; junction bases with no gene match: 17. Per germline, CDR1 SEHNR and CDR2 FQNEAQ (reference sequence). The CDR3 sequence is CASTSDSGTGIYYGYTF. The CDR3 DNA sequence: TGTGCCAGCACCTCGGACTCCGGGACAGGGATTTATTATGGCTACACCTTC.

J is TRBJ2-7 and V is TRBV5-5; 14 bases align to TRBD2. The CDR3 length is 16 residues. Germline V gives CDR1 SGHKS, CDR2 YYEKEE (reference sequence). J was trimmed by 0 bases and V by 6 bases; bases with no gene match: 5. CDR3 protein: CASNPTSGRASYEQYF. For the CDR3, the DNA is TGTGCCAGCAACCCGACTAGCGGGAGGGCCTCCTACGAGCAGTACTTC.

The gene calls are TRBV5-4 and TRBJ2-2; 7 bases are a match to TRBD1. This CDR3 spans 13 amino acids. Looked up from germline, CDR1 is SGHNT and CDR2 is YYREEE (reference sequence). V dropped 4 bases and J dropped 7; count of bases not matched to a gene: 4. The CDR3 spells CASSLRQGGELFF. The CDR3 nucleotides read TGTGCCAGCAGCCTTAGACAGGGCGGGGAGCTGTTTTTT.